Detailed here is one T cell receptor beta chain. These data belong to a study of response to subunit inactivated influenza vaccine. The CDR3 contains 14 residues. V lost 9 bases to trimming and J lost 0 bases; unmatched junction nucleotides: 2. The germline V gene has CDR1 SGHKS and CDR2 YYEKEE (reference sequence). A single record per CDR3 protein comes from TCRdb applying MiXCR to the RT-PCR reads. The sample yields more than 500,000 distinct CDR3 sequences, 11% seen once. These data are also associated with another study on T cells expressing NK-cell markers. That paper notes: 5'RACE template switching with UMIs generated TCR beta cDNA. Sorted CD3+CD56-NKG2C+, CD3+CD56+NKG2C- and CD3+CD56+NKG2C+ T cells were the source of the TCR beta repertoires. Of eight sequenced donors, seven were HCMV-seropositive and one HCMV-seronegative. Each of a handful of donors carried dominant NKG2C+ clonotypes accounting for roughly 1.0-7.5% of CD8+ T cells. The CD3+CD56-NKG2C+ fraction of several donors was also led by these clonotypes.

The receptor was derived from a man aged 50 to 59 who received an inactivated influenza vaccine. This chain links TRBV5-5 with TRBJ2-6; TRBD1 agrees at 8 bases. The sample consisted of PBMCs from blood, taken on the day of vaccination. CDR3 in amino acids: CATQGASGANVLTF. CDR3 nucleotide sequence: TGTGCCACCCAGGGGGCCTCTGGGGCCAACGTCCTGACTTTC. Based on the CDR3 plus reference TRBV5-5 and TRBJ2-6, the full variable domain is DAGVTQSPTHLIKTRGQQVTLRCSPISGHKSVSWYQQVLGQGPQFIFQYYEKEERGRGNFPDRFSARQFPNYSSELNVNALLLGDSALYLCATQGASGANVLTFGAGSRLTVL.